The TCR beta chain under discussion was sequenced for a study of early T cells in non-severe SARS-CoV-2 infection. Study details: Whole-blood bulk RNA, unsorted, was sequenced, and chains were unpaired. Study-level points and caveats: VDJdb-based annotation leaned toward anti-spike CD8 responses and missed private and CD4 specificities.

Individual cDNA molecules each received unique molecular identifiers attached to them. TCRdb reprocessed the 5' RACE reads via MiXCR and lists one record per CDR3 protein. The sample holds 25,000 to 30,000 distinct CDR3 sequences, approximately 5.4% seen once. There are many counts of this clonotype. The antigen is undetermined. The CDR3 extends over 14 amino acids. Trimming cost V 5 bases and J 6 bases, with 14 bases left between them. Germline loops: CDR1 KGHSH, CDR2 LQKENI. The sequenced material came from whole blood. The chain combines TRBV18 with TRBJ2-1, with a weak D call TRBD2 (6 bases). The sequence derives from an adult who was a healthcare worker with PCR-confirmed SARS-CoV-2 infection or an uninfected control (not recorded which). CDR3 sequence reads: CASSSNLAPNEQFF. As DNA, the CDR3 is TGTGCCAGCTCATCGAATCTAGCGCCCAATGAGCAGTTCTTC.